This TCR beta chain was retrieved from a study of OX40 agonist ivuxolimab in advanced cancers. A note on the overall study: Ivuxolimab was an agonistic, fully human IgG2 monoclonal antibody directed against OX40 (CD134), a costimulatory receptor. Prior anti-PD-1, anti-PD-L1 or anti-CTLA-4 therapy was permitted, and checkpoint inhibitors had been received by roughly two fifths of dose-escalation patients. Partial responses were achieved by three dose-escalation patients, of whom one had hepatocellular carcinoma and two had cutaneous melanoma. Intravenous ivuxolimab was administered to patients every 2 weeks at six dose levels: 0.01, 0.1, 0.3, 1.5, 3 and 10 mg/kg. The dose-escalation cohort was 82.7% male with a mean age of 60 years, ranging from about 20 to 80. The paper reports the monotherapy dose-escalation portion (N of about 50 patients) of the phase I ivuxolimab trial. The point of sequencing TCRbeta in the periphery was to test whether ivuxolimab changed TCR sequence diversity and drove clonal T-cell expansion. Of the roughly 52 patients in dose escalation, 19 had hepatocellular carcinoma, some 15 had melanoma, 9 had renal cell carcinoma and 9 had head and neck cancer.

According to the germline V gene (reference sequence), CDR1 reads PRHDT and CDR2 reads FYEKMQ. Trimming at the junction amounts to 0 bases on V and 0 bases on J, and the germline ends lie 6 bases apart. Taken from cysteine to phenylalanine, the CDR3 has 15 residues. This entry keeps only the CDR3 DNA: 45 bases, framed from base 1. Patients with a history of autoimmune disease or receiving systemic immunosuppression were excluded from the trial. Peripheral blood for TCR sequencing was collected from all dose cohorts at baseline, on cycle 4 day 1, and on cycle 7 day 1. The samples were taken from a phase I, first-in-human, multicenter, open-label dose-escalation trial of ivuxolimab. Adults with locally advanced or metastatic melanoma, renal cell, hepatocellular, or head and neck squamous cell carcinoma were enrolled in the trial. Before TCR sequencing, CD4+ T cells and CD8+ T cells from peripheral blood were sorted into separate populations.

Broad study findings and their caveats: At doses of 0.1 to 3.0 mg/kg, clonal expansion of both CD4+ and CD8+ T cells in blood was seen between baseline and week 6. Low levels of normalized T-cell clonal expansion were also seen in some nonresponding patients. On average, CD8+ T cells showed more expanded clones than CD4+ T cells after ivuxolimab. Partial responders in the 0.1-3.0 mg/kg groups had among the lowest normalized peripheral clonal expansion, especially among CD8+ T cells. The antigen specificity of the clonally expanded peripheral T cells was not determined.

About this clone: Its antigen is currently not known. No base quality information exists; no much larger clone differs at one position.

For sequencing of the TCRbeta CDR3 region, genomic DNA was extracted from the sorted cells. TCRbeta CDR3 regions were sequenced using the immunoSEQ Assay. TCRdb holds this immuneACCESS table with in-frame rearrangements only. Some clones are missing; in checked studies, unresolved V genes explain under half, and the rest has no known cause. The table for this sample lists 45,000 or so clones; roughly 90% of them were counted only once. In total, the top ten clones hold 7.8% of the sample. This TCR derives from an adult with an advanced solid tumor such as melanoma, head and neck, liver or kidney cancer. The sequence is built from TRBV13 and TRBJ2-1; the D gene lacks a confident call. Here the sequenced sample was CD4+ or CD8+ T cells sorted from blood, taken in a trial of the OX40 agonist ivuxolimab. The DNA reads as follows: TGTGCCAGCAGCTTAGGAATGAGCTCCTACAATGAGCAGTTCTTC. Its coded protein is CASSLGMSSYNEQFF.